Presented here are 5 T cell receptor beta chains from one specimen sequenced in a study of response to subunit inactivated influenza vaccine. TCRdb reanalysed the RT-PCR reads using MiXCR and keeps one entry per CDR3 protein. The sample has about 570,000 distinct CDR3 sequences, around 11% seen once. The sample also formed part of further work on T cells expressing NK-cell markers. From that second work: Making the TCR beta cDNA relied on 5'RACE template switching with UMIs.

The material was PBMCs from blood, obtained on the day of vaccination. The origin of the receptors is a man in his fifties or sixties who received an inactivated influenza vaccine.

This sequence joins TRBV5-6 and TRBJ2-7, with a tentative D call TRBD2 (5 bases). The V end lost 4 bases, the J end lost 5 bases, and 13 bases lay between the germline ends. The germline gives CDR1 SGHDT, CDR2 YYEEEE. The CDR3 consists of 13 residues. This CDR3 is CASSRPGLDEQYF. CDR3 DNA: TGTGCCAGCAGCCGACCGGGGTTGGACGAGCAGTACTTC.

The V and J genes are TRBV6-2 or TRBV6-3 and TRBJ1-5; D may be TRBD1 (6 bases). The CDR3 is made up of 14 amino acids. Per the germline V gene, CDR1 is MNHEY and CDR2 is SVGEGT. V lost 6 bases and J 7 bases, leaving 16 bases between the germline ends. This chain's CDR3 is CASSSKGQNQPQHF. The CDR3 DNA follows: TGTGCCAGCAGCTCCAAAGGACAGAACCAGCCCCAGCATTTT.

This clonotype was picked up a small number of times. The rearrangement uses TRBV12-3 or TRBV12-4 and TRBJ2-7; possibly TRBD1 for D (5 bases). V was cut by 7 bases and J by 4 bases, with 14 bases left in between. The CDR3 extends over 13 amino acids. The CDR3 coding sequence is TGTGCCAGCACCGTGGGGCCATCGTACGAGCAGTACTTC. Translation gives CASTVGPSYEQYF.

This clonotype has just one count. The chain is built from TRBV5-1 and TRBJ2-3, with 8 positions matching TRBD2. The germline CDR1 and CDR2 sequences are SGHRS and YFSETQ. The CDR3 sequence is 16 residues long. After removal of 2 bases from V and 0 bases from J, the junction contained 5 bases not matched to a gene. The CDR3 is CASSLGVAGSTDTQYF. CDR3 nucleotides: TGCGCCAGCAGCTTAGGAGTAGCGGGAAGCACAGATACGCAGTATTTT.

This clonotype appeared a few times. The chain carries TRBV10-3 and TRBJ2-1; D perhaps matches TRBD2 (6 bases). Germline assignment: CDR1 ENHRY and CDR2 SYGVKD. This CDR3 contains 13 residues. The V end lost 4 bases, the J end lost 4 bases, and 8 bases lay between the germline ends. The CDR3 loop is CAISAGLYNEQFF. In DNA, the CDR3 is TGTGCCATCAGTGCCGGACTATACAATGAGCAGTTCTTC.